Below are 30 T cell receptor beta chains sequenced from a single sample in a study of identifying expanded T cells in peripheral blood. TCRdb keeps only in-frame clones here, not all; method: immunoSEQ multiplex PCR. This sample has about 80,000 clones, with approximately 90% found just once. Sequenced: blood. The origin of the receptors is a person aged 18 to 70 in good health.

The chain links TRBV18 to TRBJ2-3; TRBD2 agrees at 8 bases. Trimming cost V 3 bases and J 0 bases; bases outside gene matches: 5. Germline CDR1 reads KGHSH; CDR2 reads LQKENI. The CDR3 has 16 amino acids. The CDR3 protein is CASSPNRGGSTDTQYF. CDR3 bases: TGTGCCAGCTCACCTAACCGGGGGGGGAGCACAGATACGCAGTATTTT.

The chain carries TRBV6-6 and TRBJ2-3, with 11 nucleotides matching TRBD2. V was pared by 4 bases and J by 6 bases, with 9 bases of the junction left unmatched. Looked up from germline, CDR1 is MNHNY and CDR2 is SVGAGI (reference sequence). CDR3 length equals 16 residues. Here the CDR3 reads CASSSGLAAPGDTQYF. The DNA for the CDR3 is TGTGCCAGCAGTTCGGGACTAGCGGCACCCGGGGATACGCAGTATTTT.

The chain recombines TRBV7-2 with TRBJ2-3, with D unresolved. CDR1 and CDR2 (germline): SGHTA, FQGNSA. V dropped 8 bases and J dropped 6 bases, with 18 bases sitting between them. The CDR3 contains 14 residues. In DNA, the CDR3 is TGTGCCAGCCGACCGAACTCCTTTATGGATACGCAGTATTTT. This sequence encodes CASRPNSFMDTQYF. The full variable domain, completed using reference TRBV7-2 and TRBJ2-3, is GAGVSQSPSNKVTEKGKDVELRCDPISGHTALYWYRQSLGQGLEFLIYFQGNSAPDKSGLPSDRFSAERTGGSVSTLTIQRTQQEDSAVYLCASRPNSFMDTQYFGPGTRLTVL.

The chain couples TRBV5-1 to TRBJ2-7, with a tentative D call TRBD1 (6 bases). V was trimmed by 4 bases and J by 7 bases, leaving 15 bases between them. The CDR3 consists of 13 residues. Per the germline V gene, CDR1 is SGHRS and CDR2 is YFSETQ. The CDR3 sequence is CASSPDLRGEQYF. The CDR3 nucleotides read TGCGCCAGCAGCCCGGACCTGAGGGGGGAGCAGTACTTC.

V is TRBV20-1 and J is TRBJ2-1; D remains ambiguous. V lost 0 bases and J lost 14, with 11 bases in between. This CDR3 region has 11 residues. Germline assignment: CDR1 DFQATT and CDR2 SNEGSKA (reference sequence). CDR3 residues: CSARDFTQEFF. DNA of the CDR3: TGCAGTGCTAGAGATTTCACCCAGGAGTTCTTC.

The chain joins TRBV11-2 to TRBJ1-2, with a weak D call TRBD1 (5 bases). The germline gives CDR1 SGHAT, CDR2 FQNNGV. The CDR3 extends over 13 amino acids. V gave up 10 bases and J gave up 5 bases, with 17 bases separating them. CDR3 amino acids: CATSRDGLYGYTF. The CDR3 DNA reads TGTGCCACTTCCCGGGACGGGTTATATGGCTACACCTTC. Full variable domain (outside the CDR3, taken from reference TRBV11-2 and TRBJ1-2): EAGVAQSPRYKIIEKRQSVAFWCNPISGHATLYWYQQILGQGPKLLIQFQNNGVVDDSQLPKDRFSAERLKGVDSTLKIQPAKLEDSAVYLCATSRDGLYGYTFGSGTRLTVV.

The chain has TRBV18 and TRBJ2-7; unclear D gene. The CDR3 loop spans 13 amino acids. Germline values: CDR1 KGHSH, CDR2 LQKENI. V dropped 4 bases and J dropped 6 bases, with 13 bases sitting between them. The CDR3 loop is CASSLGPAAEQYF. The CDR3 DNA reads TGTGCCAGCTCACTCGGGCCGGCTGCCGAGCAGTACTTC.

This clone was recorded only once. The V gene is TRBV19, the J gene TRBJ2-2; a weak D match, TRBD1 (5 bases). V lost 3 bases, J lost 1 base, and 6 bases lay in between. CDR1 LNHDA and CDR2 SQIVND come from the germline V gene (reference sequence). The CDR3 spans 14 residues. The CDR3 region has the DNA TGTGCCAGTAGTATTCAGGGGAACACCGGGGAGCTGTTTTTT. Amino acids: CASSIQGNTGELFF.

This chain links TRBV9 with TRBJ1-2; D possibly corresponds to TRBD1 (5 bases). Deletions cut 3 bases from V and 3 bases from J, with 12 bases between. Germline CDR1 is SGDLS and CDR2 is YYNGEE. The CDR3 is made up of 14 amino acids. Here the CDR3 DNA reads TGTGCCAGCAGCGCGGGTGTCAGGGACTATGGCTACACCTTC. It encodes CASSAGVRDYGYTF.

The table lists this clone with a few counts. This chain joins TRBV19 and TRBJ1-5, with a tentative D call TRBD1 (6 bases). From germline, CDR1 is LNHDA and CDR2 SQIVND (reference sequence). Deletions cut 5 bases from V and 11 bases from J, with 16 bases between. The CDR3 runs to 13 residues. CDR3 sequence reads: CASSPGHSKAQHF. In DNA form, the CDR3 reads TGTGCCAGTAGTCCGGGACATAGTAAGGCCCAGCATTTT.

This chain joins TRBV7-2 and TRBJ2-5; D is unclear. V was trimmed by 7 bases and J by 1 base, leaving 13 bases between them. The V gene's germline CDR1 is SGHTA and CDR2 FQGNSA. The CDR3 extends over 14 amino acids. The CDR3 region is CASTPSAIQETQYF. The DNA of the CDR3 is TGTGCCAGCACCCCCTCAGCGATCCAAGAGACCCAGTACTTC.

This clone was seen only once. The V call is TRBV4-3, the J call TRBJ1-2, with D maybe TRBD1 (5 bases). The germline CDR1 and CDR2 sequences are LGHNA and YSLEER. This CDR3 has 15 amino acids. Trimming removed 1 base from V and 4 bases from J, with 13 bases in between. In nucleotides, the CDR3 is TGCGCCAGCAGCCAAGGGGGCCTATCCGTCTATGGCTACACCTTC. This translates into CASSQGGLSVYGYTF.

This chain uses TRBV7-8 with TRBJ1-1; D is possibly TRBD1 (6 bases). The CDR3 runs to 14 residues. Per the germline V gene, CDR1 is SGHVS and CDR2 is FQNEAQ. V lost 1 base and J 4 bases, leaving 10 bases between the germline ends. The CDR3 region has the DNA TGTGCCAGCAGCTTAGACACAGGGATCACTGAAGCTTTCTTT. It yields the protein CASSLDTGITEAFF.

The V call is TRBV21-1, the J call TRBJ2-7; the listed D gene, TRBD2, was not tested against the DNA. TRBV21-1 is recorded as a pseudogene. The CDR3 sequence is 15 residues long. CDR3 amino acids: CASSKEKRGSYEQYF. The CDR3 bases are TGTGCCAGCAGCAAAGAAAAGCGGGGCTCCTACGAGCAGTACTTC.

The chain combines TRBV11-2 with TRBJ2-5; 9 bases match TRBD2. The V gene end was trimmed by 3 bases and the J gene end by 5 bases; junction bases not matched to a gene: 1. There are 13 residues in the CDR3. The germline gives CDR1 SGHAT, CDR2 FQNNGV. As DNA, the CDR3 is TGTGCCAGCAGCTTCGCGGGGGGGGAGACCCAGTACTTC. It encodes CASSFAGGETQYF.

The CDR3 nucleotides read TGCGCCAGCAGCCAAGATCGGGTCCTGAACACTGAAGCTTTCTTT. Its protein is CASSQDRVLNTEAFF. This sequence joins TRBV4-3 and TRBJ1-1; D gene ambiguous. Germline-derived CDR1 and CDR2 are LGHNA and YSLEER. This CDR3 is 15 amino acids long. V dropped 0 bases and J dropped 0 bases, with 8 bases sitting between them.

The chain recombines TRBV2 with TRBJ2-7; 9 nucleotides agree with TRBD1. This CDR3 has 15 residues. Germline CDR1 SNHLY, CDR2 FYNNEI. Trimming at V came to 6 bases and at J to 2 bases, leaving 8 bases not matched to a gene. The CDR3 DNA follows: TGTGCCAGCAGCGAGACAGGGGGAATTACCTACGAGCAGTACTTC. Its protein is CASSETGGITYEQYF.

This clone was detected once. The rearrangement links TRBV19 to TRBJ1-6, with D unclear. The CDR3 extends over 16 amino acids. Deletions cut 3 bases from V and 2 bases from J, with 11 bases between. Germline loops: CDR1 LNHDA, CDR2 SQIVND (reference sequence). The CDR3 here is CASSIQATAYNSPLHF. The CDR3 DNA reads as TGTGCCAGTAGTATTCAAGCAACGGCCTATAATTCACCCCTCCACTTT.

The chain links TRBV29-1 to TRBJ1-2, with D possibly being TRBD1 (6 bases). V was clipped by 2 bases and J by 8 bases, with 30 bases between them. This CDR3 has 18 amino acids. From germline, CDR1 is SQVTM and CDR2 ANQGSEA. The CDR3 region is CSVEPTDWGAGTPRGYTF. For the CDR3, the DNA is TGCAGCGTTGAACCGACCGACTGGGGGGCCGGGACCCCGCGGGGCTACACCTTC.

CDR3 residues: CASSFWARNTEAFF. For the CDR3, the DNA is TGTGCCAGCAGTTTCTGGGCGAGGAACACTGAAGCTTTCTTT. The chain links TRBV28 to TRBJ1-1; D is ambiguous. V lost 3 bases and J lost 1, with 9 bases in between. Germline loops: CDR1 MDHEN, CDR2 SYDVKM. This CDR3 has 14 residues.

The chain recombines TRBV10-2 with TRBJ1-2; the match to TRBD1 covers 8 bases. Per germline, CDR1 WSHSY and CDR2 SAAADI. V was pared by 6 bases and J by 2 bases, with 5 bases of the junction left unmatched. The CDR3 is made up of 14 amino acids. CDR3 coding DNA: TGCGCCAGCAGGGCAGGGGGCTGGAACTATGGCTACACCTTC. Amino acid sequence: CASRAGGWNYGYTF.

The chain couples TRBV28 to TRBJ1-1; no definite D call. Looked up from germline, CDR1 is MDHEN and CDR2 is SYDVKM. The CDR3 length is 14 residues. The ends were cut back, 1 base at V and 2 bases at J, with 8 bases in the middle. In nucleotides, the CDR3 is TGTGCCAGCAGTTTATCCCCCTCCAACACTGAAGCTTTCTTT. Its protein is CASSLSPSNTEAFF.

V usage is TRBV6-5 and J usage is TRBJ2-7; 8 bases agree with TRBD2. J gave up 7 bases and V 2 bases, and 4 bases lay outside the gene matches. This CDR3 contains 13 residues. Germline CDR1 MNHEY, CDR2 SVGAGI. CDR3 residues: CASSYGTRVEQYF. The DNA of the CDR3 is TGTGCCAGCAGTTACGGGACTAGGGTTGAGCAGTACTTC.

The V gene is TRBV19, the J gene TRBJ2-1; TRBD1 matches at 11 bases. This CDR3 contains 15 residues. With 9 bases clipped from V and 0 bases from J, the junction kept 4 bases outside the gene matches. Germline CDR1 LNHDA, CDR2 SQIVND (reference sequence). The CDR3, as DNA: TGTGCCAGCCGGGACAGGGGGTTCTCCTACAATGAGCAGTTCTTC. It codes for CASRDRGFSYNEQFF.

This clone was observed once. The gene calls are TRBV4-3 and TRBJ2-5, with D perhaps matching TRBD1 or TRBD2 (5 bases each). V was shortened by 4 bases and J by 4 bases, with 16 bases between the two germline ends. The V gene's germline CDR1 is LGHNA and CDR2 YSLEER. CDR3 size: 15 residues. CDR3 sequence: CASSLFWGMSETQYF. The CDR3 nucleotides are TGCGCCAGCAGCCTTTTTTGGGGGATGTCAGAGACCCAGTACTTC.

This clone was observed a handful of times. This sequence joins TRBV4-1 and TRBJ1-5; D not certain. V was trimmed by 1 base and J by 3 bases, leaving 7 bases between them. CDR1 is MGHRA and CDR2 is YSYEKL in the germline V gene. The CDR3 contains 14 residues. The CDR3 region is CASSQVRSNQPQHF. The CDR3, as DNA: TGCGCCAGCAGCCAAGTAAGATCCAATCAGCCCCAGCATTTT.

The chain links TRBV12-2 to TRBJ1-1. TRBV12-2 is a known pseudogene. The CDR3 covers 17 residues. The CDR3 nucleotides read TGTGCAAGTCGCTTAGGCTTCAGCACCCTGGGGGACACTGAAGCTTTCTTT. This gives the protein CASRLGFSTLGDTEAFF.

The rearrangement joins TRBV29-1 to TRBJ1-2; D is unclear. Looked up from germline, CDR1 is SQVTM and CDR2 is ANQGSEA. This CDR3 has 12 residues. V lost 0 bases, J lost 5 bases, and 7 bases lay in between. The CDR3 sequence: CSVEEGVYGYTF. The CDR3 DNA reads TGCAGCGTTGAAGAGGGAGTGTATGGCTACACCTTC.

The chain joins TRBV19 to TRBJ2-7; 9 nucleotides align to TRBD1. CDR3 length: 15 residues. Losses at the gene ends were 3 bases for V and 1 base for J; bases not matched to a gene: 4. Germline lookup yields CDR1 LNHDA and CDR2 SQIVND (reference sequence). The CDR3 sequence is CASSIQQGASYEQYF. CDR3 nucleotide sequence: TGTGCCAGTAGTATTCAACAGGGGGCGTCCTACGAGCAGTACTTC. The full variable domain, with the rest looked up from reference TRBV19 and TRBJ2-7, is DGGITQSPKYLFRKEGQNVTLSCEQNLNHDAMYWYRQDPGQGLRLIYYSQIVNDFQKGDIAEGYSVSREKKESFPLTVTSAQKNPTAFYLCASSIQQGASYEQYFGPGTRLTVT.

The V call is TRBV19, the J call TRBJ1-1, with D unclear. CDR3 length: 12 amino acids. With 1 base removed from V and 4 bases from J, the gap between germline ends came to 4 bases. Germline values: CDR1 LNHDA, CDR2 SQIVND (reference sequence). The DNA of the CDR3 is TGTGCCAGTAGTATAGGGATCACTGAAGCTTTCTTT. As protein: CASSIGITEAFF. Looking up the rest from reference TRBV19 and TRBJ1-1 gives the full variable domain: DGGITQSPKYLFRKEGQNVTLSCEQNLNHDAMYWYRQDPGQGLRLIYYSQIVNDFQKGDIAEGYSVSREKKESFPLTVTSAQKNPTAFYLCASSIGITEAFFGQGTRLTVV.